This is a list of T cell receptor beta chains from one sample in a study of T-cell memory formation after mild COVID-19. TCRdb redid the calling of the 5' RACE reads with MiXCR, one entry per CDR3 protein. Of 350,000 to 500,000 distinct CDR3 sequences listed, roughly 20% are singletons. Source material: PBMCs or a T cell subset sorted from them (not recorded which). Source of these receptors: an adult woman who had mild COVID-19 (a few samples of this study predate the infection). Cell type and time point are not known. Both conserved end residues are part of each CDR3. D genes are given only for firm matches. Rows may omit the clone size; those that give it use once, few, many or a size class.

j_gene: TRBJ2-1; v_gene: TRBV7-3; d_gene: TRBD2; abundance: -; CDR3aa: CASSLIPFVASGSEQFF; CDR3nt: TGTGCCAGCAGCTTAATCCCCTTTGTCGCTAGCGGGAGTGAGCAGTTCTTC
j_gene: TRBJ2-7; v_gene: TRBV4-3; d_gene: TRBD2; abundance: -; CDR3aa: CASSQGGLAGGSSYEQYF; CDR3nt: TGCGCCAGCAGCCAAGGGGGACTAGCGGGAGGGAGCTCCTACGAGCAGTACTTC
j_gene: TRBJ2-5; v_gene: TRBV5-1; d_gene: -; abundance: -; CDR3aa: CASTPSGQETQYF; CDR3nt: TGCGCCAGCACCCCTAGTGGGCAAGAGACCCAGTACTTC
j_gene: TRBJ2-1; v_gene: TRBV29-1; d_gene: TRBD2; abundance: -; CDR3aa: CSAGQWTSGKDEQFF; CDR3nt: TGCAGCGCCGGACAATGGACTAGCGGGAAAGATGAGCAGTTCTTC
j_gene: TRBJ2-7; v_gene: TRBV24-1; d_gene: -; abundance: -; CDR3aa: CATSDPTLRLGEQYF; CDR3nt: TGTGCCACCAGTGACCCTACCCTCCGGCTTGGCGAGCAGTACTTC
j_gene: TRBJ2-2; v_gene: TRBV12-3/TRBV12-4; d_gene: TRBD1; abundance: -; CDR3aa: CASSTRQGNTGELFF; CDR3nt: TGTGCCAGCAGCACCCGACAGGGGAACACCGGGGAGCTGTTTTTT
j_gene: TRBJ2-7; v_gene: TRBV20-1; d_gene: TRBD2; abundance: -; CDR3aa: CSASVGRESSEQYF; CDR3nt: TGCAGTGCTAGCGTAGGGCGGGAGAGTTCCGAGCAGTACTTC
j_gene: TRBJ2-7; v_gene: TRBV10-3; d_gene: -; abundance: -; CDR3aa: CAISEDSPYEQYF; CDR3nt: TGTGCCATCAGTGAAGACAGTCCCTACGAGCAGTACTTC
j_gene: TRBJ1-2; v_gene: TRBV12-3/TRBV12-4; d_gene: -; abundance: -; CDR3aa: CASSSSWVRGYTF; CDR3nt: TGTGCCAGCAGTTCCTCCTGGGTGCGGGGCTACACCTTC
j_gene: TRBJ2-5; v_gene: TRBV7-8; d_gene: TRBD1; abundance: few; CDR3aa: CASSTPRQGGTQYF; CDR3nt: TGTGCCAGCAGTACCCCTCGACAGGGGGGGACCCAGTACTTC
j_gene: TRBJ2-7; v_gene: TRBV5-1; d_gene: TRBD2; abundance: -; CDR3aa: CASSLFGREVEQYF; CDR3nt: TGCGCCAGCAGCTTGTTCGGACGGGAGGTCGAGCAGTACTTC
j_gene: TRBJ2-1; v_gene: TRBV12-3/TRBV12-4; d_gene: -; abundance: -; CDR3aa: CASSSSQGGSNEQFF; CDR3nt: TGTGCCAGCAGTTCGTCACAGGGAGGTAGCAATGAGCAGTTCTTC
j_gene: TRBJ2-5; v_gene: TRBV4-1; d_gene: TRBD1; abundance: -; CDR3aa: CASSQDGYRGQETQYF; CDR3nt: TGCGCCAGCAGCCAAGACGGGTACAGGGGGCAAGAGACCCAGTACTTC
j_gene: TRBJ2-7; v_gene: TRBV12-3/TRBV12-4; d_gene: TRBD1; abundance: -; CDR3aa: CASSLPGTGMGTYEQYF; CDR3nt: TGTGCCAGCAGTTTACCCGGGACAGGGATGGGGACCTACGAGCAGTACTTC
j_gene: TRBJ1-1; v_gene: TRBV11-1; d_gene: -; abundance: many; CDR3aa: CASSLGAPYEAFF; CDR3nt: TGTGCCAGCAGCTTAGGCGCCCCGTATGAAGCTTTCTTT
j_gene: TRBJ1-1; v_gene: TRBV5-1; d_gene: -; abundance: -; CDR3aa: CASSFATGSNTEAFF; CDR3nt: TGCGCCAGCAGCTTTGCAACAGGTTCGAACACTGAAGCTTTCTTT
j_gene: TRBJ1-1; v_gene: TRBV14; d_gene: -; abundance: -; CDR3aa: CASSQGLREPEAFF; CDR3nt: TGTGCCAGCAGCCAAGGGCTGCGGGAACCTGAAGCTTTCTTT
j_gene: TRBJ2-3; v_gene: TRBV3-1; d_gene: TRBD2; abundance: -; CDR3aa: CASSLWTSGSGTDTQYF; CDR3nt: TGTGCCAGCAGCCTCTGGACTAGCGGGAGCGGCACAGATACGCAGTATTTT
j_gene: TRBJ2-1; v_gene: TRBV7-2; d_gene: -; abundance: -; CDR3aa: CASSLERLRYNEQFF; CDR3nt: TGTGCCAGCAGCTTAGAAAGGTTGAGGTACAATGAGCAGTTCTTC
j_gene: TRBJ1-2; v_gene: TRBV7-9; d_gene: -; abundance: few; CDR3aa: CASSFPRENGYTF; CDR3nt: TGTGCCAGCAGCTTCCCCAGGGAGAATGGCTACACCTTC
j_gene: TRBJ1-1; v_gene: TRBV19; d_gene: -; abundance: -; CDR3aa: CASSISGGVTEAFF; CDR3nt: TGTGCCAGTAGTATTAGTGGGGGAGTGACTGAAGCTTTCTTT
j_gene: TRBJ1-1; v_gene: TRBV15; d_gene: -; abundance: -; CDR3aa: CATSKGPSHTEAFF; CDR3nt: TGTGCCACCAGCAAGGGACCCTCCCATACTGAAGCTTTCTTT
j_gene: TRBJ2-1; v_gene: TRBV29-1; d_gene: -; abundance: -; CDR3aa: CSVEISYNEQFF; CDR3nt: TGCAGCGTTGAAATTTCCTACAATGAGCAGTTCTTC
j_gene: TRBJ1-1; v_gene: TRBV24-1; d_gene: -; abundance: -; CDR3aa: CATSDGVEAFF; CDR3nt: TGTGCCACCAGTGACGGGGTTGAAGCTTTCTTT
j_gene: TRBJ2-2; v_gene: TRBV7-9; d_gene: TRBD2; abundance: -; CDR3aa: CASSLTGLQREGSKWTGELFF; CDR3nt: TGTGCCAGCAGCTTAACCGGGCTGCAGCGGGAGGGCTCAAAATGGACCGGGGAGCTGTTTTTT
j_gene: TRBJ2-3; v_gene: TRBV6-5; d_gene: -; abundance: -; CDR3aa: CASSSLGGDTQYF; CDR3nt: TGTGCCAGCAGTTCGTTGGGAGGAGATACGCAGTATTTT
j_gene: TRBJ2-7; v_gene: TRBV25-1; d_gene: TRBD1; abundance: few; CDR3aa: CATGGWYEQYF; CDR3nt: TGTGCCACAGGGGGCTGGTACGAGCAGTACTTC
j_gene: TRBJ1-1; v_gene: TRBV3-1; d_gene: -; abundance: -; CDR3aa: CASSRETRTGDTEAFF; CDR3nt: TGTGCCAGCAGCCGAGAGACCAGGACCGGGGACACTGAAGCTTTCTTT
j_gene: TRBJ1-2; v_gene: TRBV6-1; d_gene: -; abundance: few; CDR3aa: CASTRGGLYGYTF; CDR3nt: TGTGCCAGCACCAGAGGCGGTCTCTATGGCTACACCTTC